What follows describes a single T cell receptor beta chain. This sample is part of a study of T-cell memory formation after mild COVID-19. Study in general: TCR clusters were mostly donor specific.

TCRdb recomputed calls from the 5' RACE reads with MiXCR, one row per CDR3 protein. The table lists about 310,000 distinct CDR3 sequences, approximately 16% of them singletons. The CDR3 contains 17 residues. V was clipped by 0 bases and J by 0 bases, with 10 bases between them. Germline V CDR1 and CDR2: SGHRS, YFSETQ. The gene calls are TRBV5-1 and TRBJ1-6, with D perhaps TRBD1 (5 bases). This sequence originates from a man younger than 30 who had mild COVID-19 (a few samples of this study predate the infection). Cell type and time point are not known. Input material: PBMCs or a T cell subset sorted from them (not recorded which). In DNA form, the CDR3 reads TGCGCCAGCAGCTTGGGGCAGGGAGACTCCTATAATTCACCCCTCCACTTT. It specifies CASSLGQGDSYNSPLHF.